These T cell receptor beta chains were read from a single sample in a study of breast tumors, draining lymph nodes, adjacent tissues. TCRdb redid the calling of the multiplex PCR reads with MiXCR, one entry per CDR3 protein. The table lists thousands of distinct CDR3 sequences, roughly 43% of them singletons. Sequencing was carried out using tumor-adjacent breast tissue. These TCRs come from a female donor with breast cancer. Some clones in this sample may be carry-over from other donors' samples. Each CDR3 is given with its conserved first and last residue. Each record gives: D gene, V gene, J gene, clone size, CDR3 DNA, CDR3 protein. A D gene is named only where the DNA matches it firmly. Clone size is shown for a subset of rows, as once, few, many or a class of expanded clone.

D: .; V: TRBV7-2; J: TRBJ2-5; size: many; DNA: TGTGCCAGCAGCTACGGGAGATTGGAGACCCAGTACTTC; CDR3: CASSYGRLETQYF
D: .; V: TRBV9; J: TRBJ2-3; size: medium-sized; DNA: TGTGCCAGCAGCACCCGACCGGCAGATACGCAGTATTTT; CDR3: CASSTRPADTQYF
D: .; V: TRBV30; J: TRBJ2-7; size: .; DNA: TGTGCCTGGTCCCCCGGGGTTTACGAGCAGTACTTC; CDR3: CAWSPGVYEQYF
D: TRBD2; V: TRBV27; J: TRBJ2-5; size: medium-sized; DNA: TGTGCCAGCAGTTTCGCGGGAGCCTTCCAAGAGACCCAGTACTTC; CDR3: CASSFAGAFQETQYF
D: TRBD2; V: TRBV4-2; J: TRBJ2-1; size: .; DNA: TGTGCCAGCAGCCCCTCTCAGCGGGAGGGATACAATGAGCAGTTCTTC; CDR3: CASSPSQREGYNEQFF
D: .; V: TRBV20-1; J: TRBJ1-4; size: many; DNA: TGCAGTGCCCTGAGTGGGACCGGAGCATCAACTAATGAAAAACTGTTTTTT; CDR3: CSALSGTGASTNEKLFF
D: .; V: TRBV5-6; J: TRBJ2-3; size: few; DNA: TGTGCCAGCAGCCATAAGCGGTTCACAGATACGCAGTATTTT; CDR3: CASSHKRFTDTQYF
D: .; V: TRBV11-2; J: TRBJ2-5; size: .; DNA: TGTGCCAGCAGCCAAACAGAGACCCAGTACTTC; CDR3: CASSQTETQYF
D: TRBD2; V: TRBV5-6; J: TRBJ2-7; size: many; DNA: TGTGCCAGCAGCTTGTTCCCGGCTAGCGGGAACTACGAGCAGTACTTC; CDR3: CASSLFPASGNYEQYF
D: TRBD1; V: TRBV15; J: TRBJ2-1; size: .; DNA: TGTGCCACCAGCAGAGAAGGGACAGGGTCTAATGAGCAGTTCTTC; CDR3: CATSREGTGSNEQFF
D: TRBD2; V: TRBV20-1; J: TRBJ2-7; size: medium-sized; DNA: TGCAGTGCTAAGGGACTAGCGGGGTCCTACGAGCAGTACTTC; CDR3: CSAKGLAGSYEQYF
D: .; V: TRBV2; J: TRBJ2-2; size: .; DNA: TGTGCCAGCAGTGTTGGCCGTACGAACACCGGGGAGCTGTTTTTT; CDR3: CASSVGRTNTGELFF
D: .; V: TRBV20-1; J: TRBJ1-4; size: medium-sized; DNA: TGCAGTGCTAGAGGGACTAATGAAAAACTGTTTTTT; CDR3: CSARGTNEKLFF
D: .; V: TRBV18; J: TRBJ2-3; size: many; DNA: TGTGCCAGCTCACCACCGGAAGGGGCGGCAGATACGCAGTATTTT; CDR3: CASSPPEGAADTQYF
D: TRBD2; V: TRBV2; J: TRBJ2-5; size: .; DNA: TGTGCCAGCGGACTAGCGGGAGGGCGGGAGACCCAGTACTTC; CDR3: CASGLAGGRETQYF
D: .; V: TRBV4-2; J: TRBJ2-7; size: medium-sized; DNA: TGTGCCAGCAGCCAAGATTTAGAGAAAGACGAGCAGTACTTC; CDR3: CASSQDLEKDEQYF
D: TRBD1; V: TRBV20-1; J: TRBJ1-2; size: .; DNA: TGCGGTACCGGGACAGCTAACTATGGCTACACCTTC; CDR3: CGTGTANYGYTF
D: TRBD2; V: TRBV20-1; J: TRBJ2-1; size: many; DNA: TGCAGTGCTAAAAGGGCTAGCGGCTACAATGAGCAGTTCTTC; CDR3: CSAKRASGYNEQFF
D: .; V: TRBV2; J: TRBJ2-5; size: .; DNA: TGTGCCAGCAGTGAGCGGACTGATACCTCCAGGGAGACCCAGTACTTC; CDR3: CASSERTDTSRETQYF
D: TRBD1; V: TRBV24-1; J: TRBJ2-1; size: .; DNA: TGTGCCACCAGTGATTTCGGGGACAGCTCTCCTAAGCAGTTCTTC; CDR3: CATSDFGDSSPKQFF
D: .; V: TRBV7-2; J: TRBJ2-3; size: .; DNA: TGTGCCAGCAGCTTAGATGGATGGGATACGCAGTATTTT; CDR3: CASSLDGWDTQYF
D: .; V: TRBV28; J: TRBJ2-3; size: few; DNA: TGTGCCAGCAGTTTATCGGTGGAGAATACGCACACAGATACGCAGTATTTT; CDR3: CASSLSVENTHTDTQYF
D: .; V: TRBV28; J: TRBJ2-5; size: few; DNA: TGTGCCAGCAGTTTATTAGGGGGGGGAGTTCAGGAGACCCAGTACTTC; CDR3: CASSLLGGGVQETQYF
D: .; V: TRBV27; J: TRBJ1-2; size: once; DNA: TGTGCCAGCAGTTTGACTAGCGGGAGTGAGACCTATGGCTACACCTTC; CDR3: CASSLTSGSETYGYTF
D: TRBD1; V: TRBV11-2; J: TRBJ1-2; size: many; DNA: TGTGCCAGCAGCTTAGAGACGACAGGGAGAGGCTACACCTTC; CDR3: CASSLETTGRGYTF
D: .; V: TRBV2; J: TRBJ1-2; size: many; DNA: TGTGCCAGCAGTGAAGTGACCTATGGCTACACCTTC; CDR3: CASSEVTYGYTF
D: TRBD2; V: TRBV5-6; J: TRBJ2-3; size: once; DNA: TGTGCCAGCAGCTTGGGACTAGCGGCGAACACAGATACGCAGTATTTT; CDR3: CASSLGLAANTDTQYF
D: .; V: TRBV20-1; J: TRBJ1-1; size: few; DNA: TGCAGTGCTCCTCAGGGTTCCGCTGAAGCTTTCTTT; CDR3: CSAPQGSAEAFF
D: TRBD1; V: TRBV20-1; J: TRBJ2-7; size: .; DNA: TGCGGTGCTAGGGGGACAGGGGGAATAAACGAGCAGTACTTC; CDR3: CGARGTGGINEQYF
D: .; V: TRBV27; J: TRBJ1-6; size: .; DNA: TGTGCCAGCAGTTTAAGGGCTTCACCCCTCCACTTT; CDR3: CASSLRASPLHF
D: TRBD1; V: TRBV12-3/TRBV12-4; J: TRBJ2-3; size: .; DNA: TGTGCCAGCAGCCCTAGGACAGGGGGCATTACAGATACGCAGTATTTT; CDR3: CASSPRTGGITDTQYF
D: TRBD1; V: TRBV6-1; J: TRBJ2-2; size: many; DNA: TGTGCCAGCAGTGGCCCTCAGGGGGCGCTCCGGACCGGGGAGCTGTTTTTT; CDR3: CASSGPQGALRTGELFF
D: TRBD2; V: TRBV15; J: TRBJ2-1; size: many; DNA: TGTGCCACCAGCAGAGGTGGGAGTAGCGGGAGACCCAATGAGCAGTTCTTC; CDR3: CATSRGGSSGRPNEQFF
D: TRBD1; V: TRBV5-4; J: TRBJ2-1; size: .; DNA: TGTGCCAGCAGCCCGCCGGGACAGGGGTACAATGAGCAGTTCTTC; CDR3: CASSPPGQGYNEQFF
D: .; V: TRBV19; J: TRBJ2-3; size: many; DNA: TGTGCCAGTAGTATAGCGGGAGTCGGGGCAGATACGCAGTATTTT; CDR3: CASSIAGVGADTQYF
D: .; V: TRBV3-1; J: TRBJ2-7; size: .; DNA: TGTGCCAGCAGCCAAGTAAAATACGAGCAGTACTTC; CDR3: CASSQVKYEQYF
D: .; V: TRBV6-5; J: TRBJ1-2; size: medium-sized; DNA: TGTGCCAGCAGTTTTACCAGGACAGATGGCTACACCTTC; CDR3: CASSFTRTDGYTF
D: .; V: TRBV13; J: TRBJ2-1; size: many; DNA: TGTGCCAGCAGCCCCCCGCTGGGCTCCTACAATGAGCAGTTCTTC; CDR3: CASSPPLGSYNEQFF
D: .; V: TRBV20-1; J: TRBJ1-3; size: medium-sized; DNA: TGCAGTGCTAGACCCGAGGACACTGGAAACACCATATATTTT; CDR3: CSARPEDTGNTIYF
D: .; V: TRBV28; J: TRBJ2-7; size: once; DNA: TGTGCCAGCAGTTTTCCGCCTAGTCTCTCCTACGAGCAGTACTTC; CDR3: CASSFPPSLSYEQYF
D: .; V: TRBV28; J: TRBJ2-7; size: many; DNA: TGTGCCAGCAGTTCAGGGCCGGGGGAGCAGTACTTC; CDR3: CASSSGPGEQYF
D: TRBD2; V: TRBV7-2; J: TRBJ2-3; size: many; DNA: TGTGCCAGCAGCTTAGACCTACCGATTCTAGCGGGTCCGTCTAGCACAGATACGCAGTATTTT; CDR3: CASSLDLPILAGPSSTDTQYF
D: .; V: TRBV12-3/TRBV12-4; J: TRBJ1-6; size: .; DNA: TGTGCCAGCAGTGCCGGTGGGGGAGGGATGGTTTCACCCCTCCACTTT; CDR3: CASSAGGGGMVSPLHF
D: TRBD2; V: TRBV3-1; J: TRBJ2-5; size: many; DNA: TGTGCCAGCAGCCTGCTGGGACTAGCGGGAAAGACCCAGTACTTC; CDR3: CASSLLGLAGKTQYF
D: .; V: TRBV11-3; J: TRBJ2-5; size: .; DNA: TGTGCCAGCAGCCCACTCCGCACCCTAGAGACCCAGTACTTC; CDR3: CASSPLRTLETQYF
D: TRBD2; V: TRBV20-1; J: TRBJ2-7; size: .; DNA: TGCAGTGCGCTCCGGGTTAGCGGGGATTACGAGCAGTACTTC; CDR3: CSALRVSGDYEQYF
D: .; V: TRBV19; J: TRBJ1-5; size: many; DNA: TGTGCCAGTAGCCCCCTGGTAAGTGGGGTTCAGCCCCAGCATTTT; CDR3: CASSPLVSGVQPQHF
D: .; V: TRBV5-1; J: TRBJ2-1; size: .; DNA: TGTGCCAGCAGCTTGGAGGGTACAACCTACAATGAGCAGTTCTTT; CDR3: CASSLEGTTYNEQFF
D: TRBD1; V: TRBV28; J: TRBJ1-5; size: few; DNA: TGTGCCAGCACCTGGACAGGGCTGAGACAGCCCCAGCATTTT; CDR3: CASTWTGLRQPQHF
D: TRBD1; V: TRBV20-1; J: TRBJ2-7; size: .; DNA: TGCAGTGCTAGAGGGGACAGCTACGAGCAGTACTTC; CDR3: CSARGDSYEQYF
D: TRBD2; V: TRBV20-1; J: TRBJ2-3; size: .; DNA: TGCAGTTCATCAGGGACTAGCAACACGCAGTATTTT; CDR3: CSSSGTSNTQYF
D: TRBD2; V: TRBV29-1; J: TRBJ2-7; size: .; DNA: TGCAGCGCCGCGACTAGCGGGATTGAGGACGAGCAGTACTTC; CDR3: CSAATSGIEDEQYF
D: .; V: TRBV7-9; J: TRBJ2-3; size: many; DNA: TGTGCCAGCGAGTTAGGGAGCACAGATACGCAGTATTTT; CDR3: CASELGSTDTQYF